Sequencing of this T cell receptor beta chain was carried out in a study of T cell repertoires in ileal Crohn's disease. Profiled with immunoSEQ multiplex PCR; TCRdb holds only in-frame clones, not every one. The sample yields approximately 1,800 clones, under 85% seen once. This clone has only one observation. V was trimmed by 6 bases and J by 0 bases, leaving 15 bases between them. The CDR3 loop spans 14 amino acids. Germline CDR1 SQVTM, CDR2 ANQGSEA. The rearrangement uses TRBV29-1 and TRBJ2-7; no clear D. The sample taken for sequencing was ileal tissue. This TCR was recovered from an adult with Crohn's disease. CDR3 region: CSVVWSTSSYEQYF. The CDR3 bases are TGCAGCGTCGTCTGGAGTACCAGCTCCTACGAGCAGTACTTC.